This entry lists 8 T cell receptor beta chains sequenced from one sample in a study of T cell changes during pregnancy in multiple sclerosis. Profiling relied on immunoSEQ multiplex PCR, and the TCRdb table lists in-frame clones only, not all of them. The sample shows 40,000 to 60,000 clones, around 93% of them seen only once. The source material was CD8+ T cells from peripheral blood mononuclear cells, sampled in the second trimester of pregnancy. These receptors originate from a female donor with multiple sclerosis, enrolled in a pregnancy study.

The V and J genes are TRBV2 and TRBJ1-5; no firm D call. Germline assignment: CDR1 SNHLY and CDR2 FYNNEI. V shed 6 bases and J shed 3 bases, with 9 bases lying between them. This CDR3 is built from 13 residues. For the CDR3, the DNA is TGTGCCAGCAGGACCGGGTACAATCAGCCCCAGCATTTT. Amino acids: CASRTGYNQPQHF.

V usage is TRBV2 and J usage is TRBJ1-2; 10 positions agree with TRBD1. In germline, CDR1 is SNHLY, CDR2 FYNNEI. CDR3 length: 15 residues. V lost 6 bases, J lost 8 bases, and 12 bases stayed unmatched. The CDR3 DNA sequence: TGTGCCAGCAGGGGGCCGCCGGGACAGGGGAACGGCTACACCTTC. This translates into CASRGPPGQGNGYTF. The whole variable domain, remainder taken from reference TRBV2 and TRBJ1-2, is EPEVTQTPSHQVTQMGQEVILRCVPISNHLYFYWYRQILGQKVEFLVSFYNNEISEKSEIFDDQFSVERPDGSNFTLKIRSTKLEDSAMYFCASRGPPGQGNGYTFGSGTRLTVV.

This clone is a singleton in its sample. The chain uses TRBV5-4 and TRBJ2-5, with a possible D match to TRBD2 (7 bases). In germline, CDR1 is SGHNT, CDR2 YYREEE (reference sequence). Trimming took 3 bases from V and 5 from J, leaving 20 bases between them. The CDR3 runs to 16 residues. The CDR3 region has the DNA TGTGCCAGCAGCTGGGGGGGGGACACACTCGATGAGACCCAGTACTTC. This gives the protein CASSWGGDTLDETQYF.

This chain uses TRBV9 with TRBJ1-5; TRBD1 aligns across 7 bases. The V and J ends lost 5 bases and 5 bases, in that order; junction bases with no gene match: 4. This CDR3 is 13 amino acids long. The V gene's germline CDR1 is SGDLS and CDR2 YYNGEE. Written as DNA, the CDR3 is TGTGCCAGCAGAACACAGGGGTATCAGCCCCAGCATTTT. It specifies CASRTQGYQPQHF.

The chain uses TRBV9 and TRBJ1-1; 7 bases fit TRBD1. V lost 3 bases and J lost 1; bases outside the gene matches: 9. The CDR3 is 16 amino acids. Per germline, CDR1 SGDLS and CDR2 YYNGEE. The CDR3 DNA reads TGTGCCAGCAGCGACCCACACAGGGGCGGGAACACTGAAGCTTTCTTT. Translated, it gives CASSDPHRGGNTEAFF.

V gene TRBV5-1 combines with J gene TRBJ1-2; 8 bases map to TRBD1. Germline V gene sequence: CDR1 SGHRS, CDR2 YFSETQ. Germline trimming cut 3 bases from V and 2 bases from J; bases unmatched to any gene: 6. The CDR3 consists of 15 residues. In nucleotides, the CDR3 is TGCGCCAGCAGCTGGTGGACAGGGCTAAACTATGGCTACACCTTC. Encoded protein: CASSWWTGLNYGYTF.

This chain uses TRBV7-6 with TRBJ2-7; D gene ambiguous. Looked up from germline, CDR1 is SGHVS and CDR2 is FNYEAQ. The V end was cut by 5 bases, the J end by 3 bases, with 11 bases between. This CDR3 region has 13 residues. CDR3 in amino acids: CASSPPSVYEQYF. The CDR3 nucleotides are TGTGCCAGCAGCCCCCCCAGCGTCTACGAGCAGTACTTC.

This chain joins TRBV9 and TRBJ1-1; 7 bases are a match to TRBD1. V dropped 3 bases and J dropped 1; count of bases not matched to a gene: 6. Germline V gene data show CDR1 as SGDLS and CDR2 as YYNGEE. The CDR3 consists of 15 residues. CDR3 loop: CASSAQTGSNTEAFF. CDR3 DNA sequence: TGTGCCAGCAGCGCCCAGACAGGGTCGAACACTGAAGCTTTCTTT. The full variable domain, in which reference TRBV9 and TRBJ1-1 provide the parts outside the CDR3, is DSGVTQTPKHLITATGQRVTLRCSPRSGDLSVYWYQQSLDQGLQFLIQYYNGEERAKGNILERFSAQQFPDLHSELNLSSLELGDSALYFCASSAQTGSNTEAFFGQGTRLTVV.